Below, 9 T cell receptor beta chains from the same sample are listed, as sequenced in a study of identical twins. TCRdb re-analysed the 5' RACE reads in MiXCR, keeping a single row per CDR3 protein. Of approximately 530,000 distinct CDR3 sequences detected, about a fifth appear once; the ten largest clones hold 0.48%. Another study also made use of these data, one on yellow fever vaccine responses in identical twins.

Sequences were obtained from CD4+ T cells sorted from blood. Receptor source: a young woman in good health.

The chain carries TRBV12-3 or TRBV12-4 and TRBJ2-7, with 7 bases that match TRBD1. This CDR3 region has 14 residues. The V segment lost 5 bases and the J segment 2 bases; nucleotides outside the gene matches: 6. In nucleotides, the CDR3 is TGTGCCAGCAGTCGACAGGGTTTAGCCTACGAGCAGTACTTC. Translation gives CASSRQGLAYEQYF.

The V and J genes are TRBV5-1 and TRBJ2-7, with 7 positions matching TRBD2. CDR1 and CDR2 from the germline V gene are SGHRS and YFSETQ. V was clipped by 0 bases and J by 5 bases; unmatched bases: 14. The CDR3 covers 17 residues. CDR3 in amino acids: CASSLGSAGVVSDEQYF. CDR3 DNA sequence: TGCGCCAGCAGCTTGGGGTCGGCGGGAGTGGTATCGGACGAGCAGTACTTC.

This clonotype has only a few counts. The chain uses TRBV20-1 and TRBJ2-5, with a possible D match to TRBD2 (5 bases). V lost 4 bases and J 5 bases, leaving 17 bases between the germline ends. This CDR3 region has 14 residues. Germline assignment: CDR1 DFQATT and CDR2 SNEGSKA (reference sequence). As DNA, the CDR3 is TGCAGTGCTACCCGGACTGATCTCGGCGAGACCCAGTACTTC. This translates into CSATRTDLGETQYF.

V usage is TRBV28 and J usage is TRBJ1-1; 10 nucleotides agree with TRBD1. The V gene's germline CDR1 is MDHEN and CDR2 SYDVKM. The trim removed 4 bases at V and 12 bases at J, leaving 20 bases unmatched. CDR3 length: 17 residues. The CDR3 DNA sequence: TGTGCCAGCAGTTCCCTACCCGCGGGACAGGGGCCCCGAAGGACTTTCTTT. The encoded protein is CASSSLPAGQGPRRTFF.

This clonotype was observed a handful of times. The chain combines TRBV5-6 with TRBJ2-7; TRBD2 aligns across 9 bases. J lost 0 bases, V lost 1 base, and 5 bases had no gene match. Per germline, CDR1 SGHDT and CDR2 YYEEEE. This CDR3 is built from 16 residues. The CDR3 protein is CASSLFIAGDSYEQYV. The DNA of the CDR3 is TGTGCCAGCAGCTTGTTCATAGCGGGGGACTCCTACGAGCAGTACGTC.

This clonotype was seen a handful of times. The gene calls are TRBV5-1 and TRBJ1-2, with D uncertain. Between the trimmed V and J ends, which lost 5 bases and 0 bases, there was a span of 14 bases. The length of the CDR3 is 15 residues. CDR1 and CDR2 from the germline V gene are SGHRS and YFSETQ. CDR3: CASRSIKDANYGYTF. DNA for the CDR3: TGCGCCAGCAGGTCCATAAAGGACGCTAACTATGGCTACACCTTC.

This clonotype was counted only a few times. This CDR3 is CASSLGQGSGYEQYV. CDR3 bases: TGTGCCAGCAGCTTAGGACAGGGAAGTGGGTACGAGCAGTACGTC. The rearrangement links TRBV11-2 to TRBJ2-7; 7 positions match TRBD1. Germline CDR1 reads SGHAT; CDR2 reads FQNNGV. Unmatched junction bases numbered 7, after V lost 1 base and J lost 4 bases. This CDR3 comprises 15 residues.

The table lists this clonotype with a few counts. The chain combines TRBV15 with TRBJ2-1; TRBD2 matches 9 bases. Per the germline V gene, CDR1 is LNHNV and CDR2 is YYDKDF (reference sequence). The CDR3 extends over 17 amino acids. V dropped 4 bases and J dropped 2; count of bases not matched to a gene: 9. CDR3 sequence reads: CATSTSIAGVTYNEQFF. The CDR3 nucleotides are TGTGCCACCAGCACATCAATAGCGGGAGTCACCTACAATGAGCAGTTCTTC.

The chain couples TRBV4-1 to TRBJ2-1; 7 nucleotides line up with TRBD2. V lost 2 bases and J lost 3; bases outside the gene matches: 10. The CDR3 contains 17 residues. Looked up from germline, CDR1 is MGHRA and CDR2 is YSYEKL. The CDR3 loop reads CASSQKLASGNYNEQFF. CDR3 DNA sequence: TGCGCCAGCAGCCAAAAGCTGGCGAGCGGGAACTACAATGAGCAGTTCTTC.